This TCR beta chain is drawn from a study of spatial heterogeneity in lung cancer (dated by TCRdb to about 2019). Regarding the study in general: Beta-chain transcripts were consistently detected in greater numbers than alpha-chain transcripts, which likely reflects a higher abundance of beta-chain transcripts. Nonsynonymous mutation counts, determined by whole-exome sequencing of tumor tissue, were related to TCR repertoire features. In the raw uncorrected reads, each unique combination of TCR and UMI appeared more than ten times on average. Both alpha and beta chains were TCR-sequenced in a few hundred tumor regions, around 65 matched nontumor lung samples and around 54 PBMC samples obtained at surgery. In non-small cell lung cancer, the study made a quantitative comparison of TCR alpha and beta repertoires among multiple tumor regions, matched nontumor lung and blood. On the study overall, not on this receptor specifically: Additional single-cell paired TCR alpha and beta sequencing was considered necessary to confirm, at a functional level, the hypothesis that regional TCRs recognize regional mutations. Ubiquitous expanded tumor TCRs were detected in blood more often at tumor resection than at routine follow-up.

This specimen's time point label, per the study, means: sample taken at primary tumor resection. Donors were some 70 patients with early-stage, untreated non-small cell lung cancer from the lung TRACERx cohort. For TCR sequencing, whole RNA was extracted from tumor and nontumor lung tissue, or from cryopreserved PBMC samples, and no cell sorting was done. Only patients for whom sufficient RNA was available from at least two tumor regions were selected for TCR sequencing. Reading from cysteine to phenylalanine, the CDR3 counts 16 amino acids. The DNA shown is the 48-base CDR3, in frame from base 1. CDR1 and CDR2 are drawn from the germline V gene (reference sequence): SEHNR, FQNEAQ. V trim: 5 bases; J trim: 2 bases; unmatched bases: 5. The method was 5' RACE. The sample was run on a NextSeq 500. The TCR library protocol attached a unique molecular identifier to each TCR cDNA molecule to allow correction of PCR and sequencing errors. Under the source paper's analysis protocol: TCR identification, UMI-based error correction and CDR3 extraction were all carried out with Decombinator tools. TCRs above a frequency of 2 per 1,000, corresponding to the top 1% of the tumor frequency distribution, were defined as expanded. Each repertoire was subsampled 100 times to 5,000 TCRs, after which Renyi diversity was computed with the R vegan package. CDR3 similarity networks were built from amino acid triplet string-kernel similarity, connecting CDR3s with pairwise similarity above 0.82. TCRdb trimmed the raw reads at Q25, called clones with MiXCR and kept productive beta chains. Merged by CDR3 protein, the rows form single entries marked with the most common genes and DNA. The V and J calls were not made by the authors but by TCRdb's processing. The sample table contains around 63,000 distinct CDR3 sequences; only one count was recorded for roughly 6.4% of them. Under 15% of the sample is taken by the ten largest.

Remarks on this clonotype: Its binding antigen is unknown. No base quality information exists; no much larger clone differs at one position.

In this chain, TRBV7-9 is recombined with TRBJ2-1; TRBD1 aligns with 11 central bases. The sequence came from a female donor with early-stage non-small cell lung cancer. The sequenced sample was PBMCs, obtained at surgery. Here the CDR3 is given as CASSPRTGGTYNEQFF. The sequenced DNA is TGTGCCAGCAGCCCGCGGACAGGGGGCACCTACAATGAGCAGTTCTTC. This CDR3, with the reference TRBV7-9 and TRBJ2-1 proteins standing in past its ends, gives the full variable domain DTGVSQNPRHKITKRGQNVTFRCDPISEHNRLYWYRQTLGQGPEFLTYFQNEAQLEKSRLLSDRFSAERPKGSFSTLEIQRTEQGDSAMYLCASSPRTGGTYNEQFFGPGTRLTVL.